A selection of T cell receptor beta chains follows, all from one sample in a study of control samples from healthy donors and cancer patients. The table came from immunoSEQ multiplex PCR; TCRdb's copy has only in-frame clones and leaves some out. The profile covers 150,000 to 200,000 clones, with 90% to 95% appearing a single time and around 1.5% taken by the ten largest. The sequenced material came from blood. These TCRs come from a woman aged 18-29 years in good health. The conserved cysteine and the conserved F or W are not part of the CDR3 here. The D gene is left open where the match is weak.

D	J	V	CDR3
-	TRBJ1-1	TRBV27	ASSPRGMNTEAF
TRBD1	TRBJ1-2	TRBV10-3	AISEGDSYGYT
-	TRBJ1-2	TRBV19	ASRQGFYGYT
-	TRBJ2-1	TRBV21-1	ASPKGCETVVFPSYNEQF
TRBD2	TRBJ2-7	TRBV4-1	ASSVRLAGEAGYEQY
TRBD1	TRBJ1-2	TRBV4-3	ASSQGTGELYGYT
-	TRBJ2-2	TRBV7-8	ASSLGNTGELF
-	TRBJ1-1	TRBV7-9	ASSLERFRGANTEAF
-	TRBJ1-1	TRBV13	ASSLSGRSAEAF
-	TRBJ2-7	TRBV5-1	ASMGSSGYEQY
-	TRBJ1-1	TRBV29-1	SVESGGEAF
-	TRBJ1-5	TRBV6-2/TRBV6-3	ASSSLRDSHSNQPQH
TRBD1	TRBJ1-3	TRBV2	ASSEYPGTGSGNTIY
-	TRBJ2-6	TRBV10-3	AISMNSGGSGANVLT
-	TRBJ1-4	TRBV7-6	ASSLAPNEKLF
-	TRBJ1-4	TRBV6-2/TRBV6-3	ASSYRGQNEKLF
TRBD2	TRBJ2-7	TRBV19	ASSTASGAYEQY
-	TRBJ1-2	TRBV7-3	ASSLGCTGSGYT
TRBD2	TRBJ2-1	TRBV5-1	ASSSYRLAGVRNEQF
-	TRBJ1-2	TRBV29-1	SVGGWRRSLTT
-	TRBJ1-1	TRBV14	ASSQARGLRNTEAF
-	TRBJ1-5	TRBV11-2	ASSFGSNQPQH
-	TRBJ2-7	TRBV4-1	ASSQAQVGRKAFPTAYEQY
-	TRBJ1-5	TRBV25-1	ASGTGNQPQH
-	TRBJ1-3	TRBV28	ASSGGSRGNTIY
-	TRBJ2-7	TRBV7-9	ASSLGPARYEQY
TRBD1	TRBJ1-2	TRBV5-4	ASSSDREGYGYT
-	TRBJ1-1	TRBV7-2	ASSPQGYTEAF
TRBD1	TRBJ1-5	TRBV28	ASISGTGGSGGWQPQH
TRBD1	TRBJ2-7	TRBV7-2	ASSSTGLSYEQY
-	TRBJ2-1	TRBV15	ATSGAQPSSYNEQF
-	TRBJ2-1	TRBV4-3	ASSASSDGDNEQF
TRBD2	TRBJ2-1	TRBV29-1	SIIGGDYNEQF
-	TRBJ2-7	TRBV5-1	ASSLNNGPYEQY
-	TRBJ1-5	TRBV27	ASSLNGAGTQPQH
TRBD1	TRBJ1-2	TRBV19	ASSIGRTGVYGYT
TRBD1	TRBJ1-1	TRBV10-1	ASSLRQGTNTEAF
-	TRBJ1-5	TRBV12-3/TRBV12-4	ASSIQGNQPQH
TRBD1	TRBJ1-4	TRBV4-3	ASSQEGTGGEKLF
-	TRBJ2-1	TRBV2	ASSEEALIEQF
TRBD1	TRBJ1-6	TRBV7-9	ASSPIKQGAFRSPLH
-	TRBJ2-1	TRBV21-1	ASSDSSYNEQF
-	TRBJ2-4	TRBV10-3	AISGDLAKNIQY
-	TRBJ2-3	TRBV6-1	ASSESRGSTDTQY
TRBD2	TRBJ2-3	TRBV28	ASRPSGELSTDTQY
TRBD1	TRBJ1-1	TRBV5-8	ASSLKGANTEAF
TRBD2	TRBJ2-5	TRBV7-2	ASSSGLAGSGETQY
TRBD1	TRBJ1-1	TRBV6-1	ASSESSAAGGLEAF
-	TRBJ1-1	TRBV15	ATSRVALGTEAF
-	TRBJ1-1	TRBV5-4	ASSQEGQNTEAF
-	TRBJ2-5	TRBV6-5	ASRLRGAFQETQY
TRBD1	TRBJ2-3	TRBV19	ASISEGGRTGGPDTQY
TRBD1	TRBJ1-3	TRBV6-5	ASSLQGWGNTIY
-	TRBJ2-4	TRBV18	ASSPQLAKNIQY
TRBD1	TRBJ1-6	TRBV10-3	AIHPGTGVPLAYNSPLH
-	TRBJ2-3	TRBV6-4	ASSFLSGSTDTQY
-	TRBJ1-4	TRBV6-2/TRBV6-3	ASSSPGMGEKLF
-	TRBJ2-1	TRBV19	ASRKAQTYNEQF
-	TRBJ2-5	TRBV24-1	ATRSSGARETQY
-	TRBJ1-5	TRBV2	ASRDLGPANQPQH